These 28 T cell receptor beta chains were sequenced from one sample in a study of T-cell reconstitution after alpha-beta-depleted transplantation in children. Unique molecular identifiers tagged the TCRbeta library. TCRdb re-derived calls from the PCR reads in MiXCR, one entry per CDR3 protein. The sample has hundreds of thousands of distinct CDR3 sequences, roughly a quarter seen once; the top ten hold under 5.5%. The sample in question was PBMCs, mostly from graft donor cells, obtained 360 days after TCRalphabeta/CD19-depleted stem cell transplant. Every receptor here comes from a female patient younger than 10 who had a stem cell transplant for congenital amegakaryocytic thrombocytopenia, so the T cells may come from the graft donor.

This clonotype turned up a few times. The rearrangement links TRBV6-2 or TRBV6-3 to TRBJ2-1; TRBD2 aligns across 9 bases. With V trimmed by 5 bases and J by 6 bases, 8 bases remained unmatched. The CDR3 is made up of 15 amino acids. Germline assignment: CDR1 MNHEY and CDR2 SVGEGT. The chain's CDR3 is CASSTRTSVGNEQFF. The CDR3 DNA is TGTGCCAGCAGTACCCGGACTAGCGTAGGCAATGAGCAGTTCTTC.

CDR3 residues: CASSLSMVGNEQFF. CDR3 in DNA: TGTGCCAGCAGTTTATCGATGGTAGGAAATGAGCAGTTCTTC. The J gene is TRBJ2-1, the V gene TRBV27; D gene uncertain. CDR1 is MNHEY and CDR2 is SMNVEV in the germline V gene (reference sequence). The CDR3 is 14 amino acids. Trimming stripped 0 bases from V and 7 bases from J, with 10 bases between.

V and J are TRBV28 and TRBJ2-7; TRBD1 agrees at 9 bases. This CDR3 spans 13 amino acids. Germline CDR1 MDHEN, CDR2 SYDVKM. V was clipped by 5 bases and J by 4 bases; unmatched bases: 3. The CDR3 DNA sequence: TGTGCCAGCAGTAGACAGGGGGGGTACGAGCAGTACTTC. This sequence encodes CASSRQGGYEQYF. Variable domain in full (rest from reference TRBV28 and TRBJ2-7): DVKVTQSSRYLVKRTGEKVFLECVQDMDHENMFWYRQDPGLGLRLIYFSYDVKMKEKGDIPEGYSVSREKKERFSLILESASTNQTSMYLCASSRQGGYEQYFGPGTRLTVT.

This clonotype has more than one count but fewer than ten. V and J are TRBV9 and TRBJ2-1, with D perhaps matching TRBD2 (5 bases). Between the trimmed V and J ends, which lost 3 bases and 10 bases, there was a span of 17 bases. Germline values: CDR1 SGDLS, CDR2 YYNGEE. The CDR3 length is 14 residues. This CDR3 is CASSAGLGGREQFF. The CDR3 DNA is TGTGCCAGCAGCGCCGGACTCGGCGGCCGGGAGCAGTTCTTC.

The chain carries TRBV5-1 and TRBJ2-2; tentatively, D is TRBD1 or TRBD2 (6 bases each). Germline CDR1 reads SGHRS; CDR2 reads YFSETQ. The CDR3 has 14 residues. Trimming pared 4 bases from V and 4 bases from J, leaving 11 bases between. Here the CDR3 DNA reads TGCGCCAGCAGCAGGGGGGCATTCACCGGGGAGCTGTTTTTT. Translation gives CASSRGAFTGELFF.

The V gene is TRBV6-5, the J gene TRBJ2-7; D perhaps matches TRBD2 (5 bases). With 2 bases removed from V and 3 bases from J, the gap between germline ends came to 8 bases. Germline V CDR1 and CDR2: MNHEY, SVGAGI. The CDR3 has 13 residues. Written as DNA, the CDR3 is TGTGCCAGCAGTTACGTACGGGACTACGAGCAGTACTTC. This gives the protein CASSYVRDYEQYF.

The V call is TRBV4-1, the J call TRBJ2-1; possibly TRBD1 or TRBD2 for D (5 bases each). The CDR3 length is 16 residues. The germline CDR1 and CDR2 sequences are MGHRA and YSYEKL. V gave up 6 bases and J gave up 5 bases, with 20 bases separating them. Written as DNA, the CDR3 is TGCGCCAGCAGTCAGGGTTGGGGCCAGGGAGACAATGAGCAGTTCTTC. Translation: CASSQGWGQGDNEQFF.

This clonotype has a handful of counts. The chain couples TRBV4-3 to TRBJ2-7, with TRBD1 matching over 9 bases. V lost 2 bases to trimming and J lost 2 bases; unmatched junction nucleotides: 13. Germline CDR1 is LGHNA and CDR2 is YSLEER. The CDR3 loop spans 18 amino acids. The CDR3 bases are TGCGCCAGCAGCCAAAGCCCATGGGGGACAGGGCATCCCTACGAGCAGTACTTC. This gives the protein CASSQSPWGTGHPYEQYF.

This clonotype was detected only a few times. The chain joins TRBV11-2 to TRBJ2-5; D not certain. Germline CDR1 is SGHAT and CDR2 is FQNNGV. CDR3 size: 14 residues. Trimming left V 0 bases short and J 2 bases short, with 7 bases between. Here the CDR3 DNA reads TGTGCCAGCAGCTTAGATGTAGTTCAAGAGACCCAGTACTTC. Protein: CASSLDVVQETQYF.

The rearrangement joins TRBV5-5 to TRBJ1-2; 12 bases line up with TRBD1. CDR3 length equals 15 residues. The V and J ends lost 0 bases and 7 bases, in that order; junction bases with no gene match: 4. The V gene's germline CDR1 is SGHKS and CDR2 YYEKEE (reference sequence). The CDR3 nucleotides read TGTGCCAGCAGCTTGGCTGGGACAGGGGGCCCTGGCTACACCTTC. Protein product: CASSLAGTGGPGYTF.

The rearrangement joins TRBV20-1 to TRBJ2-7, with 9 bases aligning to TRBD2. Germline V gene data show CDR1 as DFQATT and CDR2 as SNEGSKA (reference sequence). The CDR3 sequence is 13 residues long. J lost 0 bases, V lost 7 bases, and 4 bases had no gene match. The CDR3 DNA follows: TGCAGTGTTACGGGACTAGCCTCCTACGAGCAGTACTTC. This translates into CSVTGLASYEQYF.

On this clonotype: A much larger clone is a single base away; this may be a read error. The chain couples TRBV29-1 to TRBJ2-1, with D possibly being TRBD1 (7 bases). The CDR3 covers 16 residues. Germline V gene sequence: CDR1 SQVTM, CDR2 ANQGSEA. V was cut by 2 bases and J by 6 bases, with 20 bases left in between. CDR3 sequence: CSVERIRAQGGNEQFF. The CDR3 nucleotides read TGCAGCGTTGAACGAATCCGGGCCCAGGGGGGCAATGAGCAGTTCTTC.

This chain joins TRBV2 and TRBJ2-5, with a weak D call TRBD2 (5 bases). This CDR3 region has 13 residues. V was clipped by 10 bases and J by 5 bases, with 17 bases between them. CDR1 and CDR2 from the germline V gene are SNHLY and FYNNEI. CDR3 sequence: CATRGRTFETQYF. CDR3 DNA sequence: TGTGCCACCCGTGGGAGAACTTTTGAGACCCAGTACTTC.

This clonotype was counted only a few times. The CDR3 coding sequence is TGTGCCACCCCCCGATTCCATCAGCCCCAGCATTTT. Protein product: CATPRFHQPQHF. V is TRBV28 and J is TRBJ1-5; D is unclear. The CDR3 runs to 12 residues. Trimming cost V 10 bases and J 5 bases, with 12 bases left between them. From germline, CDR1 is MDHEN and CDR2 SYDVKM.

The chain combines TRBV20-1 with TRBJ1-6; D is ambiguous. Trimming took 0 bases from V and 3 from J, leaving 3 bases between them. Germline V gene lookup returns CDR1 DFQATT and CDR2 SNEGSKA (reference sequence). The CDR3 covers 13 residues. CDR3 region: CSAREVYNSPLHF. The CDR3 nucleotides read TGCAGTGCTAGAGAGGTCTATAATTCACCCCTCCACTTT.

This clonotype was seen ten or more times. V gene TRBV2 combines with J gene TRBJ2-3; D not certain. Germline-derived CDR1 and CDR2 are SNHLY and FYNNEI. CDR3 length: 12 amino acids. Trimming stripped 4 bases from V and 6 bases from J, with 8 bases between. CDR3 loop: CASSAVGDTQYF. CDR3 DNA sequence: TGTGCCAGCAGTGCGGTTGGTGATACGCAGTATTTT.

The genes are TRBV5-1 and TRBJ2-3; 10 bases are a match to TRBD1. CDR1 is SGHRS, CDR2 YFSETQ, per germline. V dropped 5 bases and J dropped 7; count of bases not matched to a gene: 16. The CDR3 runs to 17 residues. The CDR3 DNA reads TGCGCCAGCAGTCGATCTTCGGGACAGGGGAAGAGGAATACGCAGTATTTT. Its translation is CASSRSSGQGKRNTQYF.

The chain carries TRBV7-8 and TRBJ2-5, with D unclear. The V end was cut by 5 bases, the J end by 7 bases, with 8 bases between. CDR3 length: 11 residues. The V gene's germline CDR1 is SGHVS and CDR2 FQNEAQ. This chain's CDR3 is CASSREGTQYF. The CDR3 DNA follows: TGTGCCAGCAGCCGCGAAGGGACCCAGTACTTC.

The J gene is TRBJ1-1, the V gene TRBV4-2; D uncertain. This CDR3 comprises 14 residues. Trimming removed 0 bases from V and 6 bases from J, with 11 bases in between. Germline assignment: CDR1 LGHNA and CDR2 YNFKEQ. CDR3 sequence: CASSQDGEDAEAFF. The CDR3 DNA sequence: TGTGCCAGCAGCCAAGACGGTGAGGACGCTGAAGCTTTCTTT.

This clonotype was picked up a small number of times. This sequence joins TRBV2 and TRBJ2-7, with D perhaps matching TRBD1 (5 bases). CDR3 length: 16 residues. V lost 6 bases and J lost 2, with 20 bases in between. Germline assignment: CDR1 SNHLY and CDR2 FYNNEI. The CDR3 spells CASSVDTGVGTYEQYF. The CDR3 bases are TGTGCCAGCAGCGTAGACACAGGAGTTGGCACCTACGAGCAGTACTTC.

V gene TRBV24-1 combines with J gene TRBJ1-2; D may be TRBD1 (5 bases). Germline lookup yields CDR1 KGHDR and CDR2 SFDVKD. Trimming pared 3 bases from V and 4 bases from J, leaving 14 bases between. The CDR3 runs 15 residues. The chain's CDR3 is CATSDERTSSYGYTF. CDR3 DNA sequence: TGTGCCACCAGTGATGAAAGGACAAGCTCCTATGGCTACACCTTC.

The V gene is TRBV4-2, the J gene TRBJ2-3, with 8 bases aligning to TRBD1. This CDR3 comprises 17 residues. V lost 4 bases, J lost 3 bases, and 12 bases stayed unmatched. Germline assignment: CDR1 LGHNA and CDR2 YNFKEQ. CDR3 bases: TGTGCCAGCAGCCTTACCCCGACAGGGGAAATAACAGATACGCAGTATTTT. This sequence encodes CASSLTPTGEITDTQYF.

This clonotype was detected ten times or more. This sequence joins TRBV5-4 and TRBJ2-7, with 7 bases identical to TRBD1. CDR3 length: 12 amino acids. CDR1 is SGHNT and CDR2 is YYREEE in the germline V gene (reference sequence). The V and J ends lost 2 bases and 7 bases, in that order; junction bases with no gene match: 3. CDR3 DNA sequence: TGTGCCAGCAGCTTCGACAGGGATGAGCAGTACTTC. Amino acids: CASSFDRDEQYF. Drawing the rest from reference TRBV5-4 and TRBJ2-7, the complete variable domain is ETGVTQSPTHLIKTRGQQVTLRCSSQSGHNTVSWYQQALGQGPQFIFQYYREEENGRGNFPPRFSGLQFPNYSSELNVNALELDDSALYLCASSFDRDEQYFGPGTRLTVT.

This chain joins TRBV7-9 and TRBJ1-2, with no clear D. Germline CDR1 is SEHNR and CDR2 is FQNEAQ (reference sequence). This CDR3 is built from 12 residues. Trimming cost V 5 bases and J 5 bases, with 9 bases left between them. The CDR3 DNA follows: TGTGCCAGCAGCATCACAGAATATGGCTACACCTTC. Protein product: CASSITEYGYTF.

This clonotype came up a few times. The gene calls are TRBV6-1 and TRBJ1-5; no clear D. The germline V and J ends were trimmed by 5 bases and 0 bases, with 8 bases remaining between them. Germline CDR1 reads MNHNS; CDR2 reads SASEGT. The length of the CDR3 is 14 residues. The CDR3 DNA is TGTGCCAGCAGTAGAATTTATAGCAATCAGCCCCAGCATTTT. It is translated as CASSRIYSNQPQHF.

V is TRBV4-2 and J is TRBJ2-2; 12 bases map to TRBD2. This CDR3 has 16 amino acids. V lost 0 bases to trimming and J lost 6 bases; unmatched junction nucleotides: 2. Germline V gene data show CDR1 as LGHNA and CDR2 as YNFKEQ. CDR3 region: CASSQEASGRAGELFF. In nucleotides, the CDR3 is TGTGCCAGCAGCCAAGAGGCTAGCGGGAGGGCCGGGGAGCTGTTTTTT.

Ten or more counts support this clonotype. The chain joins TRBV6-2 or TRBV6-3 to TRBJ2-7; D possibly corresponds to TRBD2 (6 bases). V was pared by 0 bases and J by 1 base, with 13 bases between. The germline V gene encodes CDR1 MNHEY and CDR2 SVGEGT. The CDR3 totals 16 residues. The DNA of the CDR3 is TGTGCCAGCAGTTACTCAACCTTAGCGGCATCCTACGAGCAGTACTTC. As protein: CASSYSTLAASYEQYF.

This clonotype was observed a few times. CDR3 in DNA: TGCAGCGCTAGGACAGTGGGTGGAAACACCATATATTTT. This encodes CSARTVGGNTIYF. The chain joins TRBV29-1 to TRBJ1-3; a possible D gene is TRBD1 (6 bases). The CDR3 runs 13 residues. CDR1 is SQVTM and CDR2 is ANQGSEA in the germline V gene. V lost 7 bases, J lost 3 bases, and 13 bases lay in between.